The present entry profiles one T cell receptor (beta chain) with its context. This sample is drawn from a study of blood T cell repertoires in COVID-19. The J segment lost 5 bases and the V segment lost 5 bases, leaving 15 bases of the junction unmatched. The germline gives CDR1 MDHEN, CDR2 SYDVKM. The CDR3 covers 18 residues. Some clones are missing from TCRdb's copy, which holds only in-frame ones; the method was immunoSEQ multiplex PCR. The table has approximately 210,000 clones, roughly 94% seen once. The chain carries TRBV28 and TRBJ2-2; 9 nucleotides line up with TRBD2. The sample comprised peripheral blood. This TCR came from a young man with acute or convalescent COVID-19. The CDR3 is CASSPSWSLAGRTGELFF. CDR3 coding DNA: TGTGCCAGCAGTCCCTCCTGGTCTCTAGCGGGAAGAACCGGGGAGCTGTTTTTT.